This T cell receptor beta chain is drawn from a study of cytomegalovirus exposure and HLA in healthy donors. This clone has a handful of counts. TCRdb's table, derived via immunoSEQ multiplex PCR, lists solely in-frame clones and lacks some. The table has around 300,000 clones, roughly 87% seen once; the top ten hold more than 0.9%. This CDR3 comprises 13 residues. V was pared by 0 bases and J by 6 bases, with 10 bases between. Germline V gene sequence: CDR1 SGHDT, CDR2 YYEEEE. This receptor was taken from a woman aged 25 to 39 in good health and CMV-seropositive. The sample was PBMCs. The J gene is TRBJ2-7, the V gene TRBV5-6; the D gene is possibly TRBD1 (6 bases). Written as DNA, the CDR3 is TGTGCCAGCAGCTTGGTGGGACAACTCGAGCAGTACTTC. Translation gives CASSLVGQLEQYF.